The sequence of this TCR beta chain was determined in a study of T cells in Graves' hyperthyroidism and ophthalmopathy (dated by TCRdb to 2018 to 2020). With respect to the entire study: Peripheral blood was sampled at the time of initial diagnosis, prior to any treatment. To identify distinguishing TCR V-J signatures, a discovery cohort of around 100 patients was used, comprising 40 to 45 with Graves' ophthalmopathy and around 60 with stable Graves' hyperthyroidism. Prospective prediction of ophthalmopathy was tested in an independent validation cohort of fewer than 20 hyperthyroidism patients and 17 patients who later progressed to ophthalmopathy. For training and testing, the roughly 97 patients in the discovery cohort were randomly divided in a 7:3 ratio. The study also compared thyroid tissue and blood T-cell repertoires from five or six Graves' hyperthyroidism patients. After blood sampling, hyperthyroidism patients were treated with methimazole at a starting dose of 30 mg daily, and ophthalmopathy patients were treated with high-dose intravenous methylprednisolone. The paper reports TCR Vbeta CDR3 sequencing of some 140 peripheral blood samples: 43 ophthalmopathy, approximately 74 hyperthyroidism and around 17 progressor patients.

The full study reports these points: No statistical method was used to set the sample size in advance, and investigators knew the group allocation. In validation, progression to ophthalmopathy was predicted by the model with more than 65% sensitivity and 72% to 80% specificity, a median of roughly 6.4 months before onset. Most expanded thyroid clonotypes (frequency above 0.001) were also detected in blood, a finding suggesting that blood repertoires may reflect thyroid immune responses. Ophthalmopathy was separated from stable hyperthyroidism by a 13 V-J signature model, with 87.88% sensitivity and 81% to 82% specificity obtained in cross-validation and 80%/75% obtained in testing.

Stable Graves' hyperthyroidism was defined as no progression to ophthalmopathy during 18 months of follow-up. Hyperthyroidism patients were aged 18 to 65 years and newly diagnosed, with disease duration of less than 2 months. The study excluded patients with uncontrolled infections, other autoimmune diseases, pregnancy or lactation. Clinical symptoms, serum thyroxine and TRAb, thyroid ultrasound, and orbital computed tomography formed the basis for the diagnoses. Ficoll-Paque density gradient centrifugation was used to isolate PBMCs from about 9.4 ml of fresh peripheral blood. Total RNA was extracted with Trizol reagent, and quality was checked on an Agilent 2100 Bioanalyzer. TCR beta CDR3 regions were amplified from RNA transcripts. A first-round RT-PCR of the TCR CDR3 used the HTBI primer set with the Qiagen OneStep RT-PCR kit. The libraries were constructed in a second round of multiplex PCR and then size-selected and purified. Paired-end sequencing of the libraries was performed with 100 bp reads on an Illumina HiSeq2000. As for the original processing: SOAPnuke was used to process the raw data, with reads discarded if the reads contained adapters or uncalled bases, had a mean Phred below 15, or lacked an exact constant-primer or identifier match. COPE v1.2.5 was used to merge high-quality paired reads, and clonotypes were defined as unique nucleotide sequences. Clonotypes were aligned to IMGT TRBV, TRBD and TRBJ reference segments using MiTCR v1.1. Analysis was restricted to V-J combinations with a frequency above 0.0001, which covered about 99% of repertoires. A TCS score was defined as the ratio of F50 (clonal expansion) to E x V (chaos), with BLOSUM62-based TCRdist applied between CDR3 peptides within each V-J. Welch's t-statistics and random forest reduced 450 to 600 V-J features to 13, which were used in a naive Bayes classifier (R e1071). The public sequencing data were trimmed at Q25 with fastp and processed into clonotypes with MiXCR by TCRdb, which kept only in-frame beta chains. Every CDR3 protein is listed once, alongside the most common genes and DNA of its rows. The V and J calls here are based on TCRdb, not the publication. In all, the sample holds some 200,000 distinct CDR3 sequences, and roughly a sixth of those were seen once. The biggest ten clones account for more than 50% of the sample.

To note about this clonotype: Its antigen is not yet known. Nothing much larger sits one base from this clone, and base qualities are not available.

The clonotype comes from a woman aged 50 to 65 with Graves' hyperthyroidism. Sample: blood.

The sequenced DNA: TGCGCCAGCAGTGAGTCTCATACCAGCAATGAAGCTTTCTTT. This is translated as CASSESHTSNEAFF. The sequence joins TRBV10-2 to TRBJ1-1, with no D gene named confidently. The germline V gene sets CDR1 to WSHSY and CDR2 to SAAADI. Trimming removed 0 bases from V and 7 bases from J, leaving 12 bases between the germline ends. From the cysteine up to the phenylalanine, the CDR3 has a length of 14 residues. Here the CDR3 DNA is all that survives: 42 bases in frame from base 1.